This TCR beta chain is drawn from a study of blood T cell repertoires in COVID-19. Looking at the study overall: There were acute and convalescent COVID-19 samples, and they came from the United States, Italy and Spain.

Original processing methods: For nucleated cells, counts were estimated from reference gene primer amplification. Libraries were prepared by immunoSEQ multiplex PCR; TCRdb keeps only in-frame clonotypes and omits some of them. V and J calls and clone size follow that table, whereas D and trimming were derived from the DNA. The sample contains about 230,000 clones, just under 90% of which appear only once. V lost 4 bases and J 2 bases, leaving 12 bases between the germline ends. Germline CDR1 is SEHNR and CDR2 is FQNEAQ (reference sequence). The CDR3 has 15 residues. Which cohort a participant joined came from the clinical history participants gave.

This TCR was recovered from a woman in her twenties or thirties with acute COVID-19. V is TRBV7-9 and J is TRBJ1-3; D gene uncertain. The material sequenced was PBMCs or T cells enriched from blood (not recorded which). The CDR3 sequence: CASSSVEVPGNTIYF. Here the CDR3 DNA reads TGTGCCAGCAGCTCAGTAGAGGTCCCTGGAAACACCATATATTTT.